A selection of T cell receptor beta chains follows, all from one sample in a study of T-cell memory formation after mild COVID-19. TCRdb re-derived calls from the 5' RACE reads in MiXCR, one entry per CDR3 protein. The table records around 200,000 distinct CDR3 sequences, just over 9.5% of them present only once. Sequencing was done on a sample of PBMCs or a T cell subset sorted from them (not recorded which). These receptor sequences come from a man aged 18 to 30 who had mild COVID-19 (a few samples of this study predate the infection). Cell type and time point are not known. Each CDR3 is given with its conserved first and last residue. Fields, in order: D gene, V gene, J gene, clone size, CDR3 protein, CDR3 DNA. A D gene is named only where the DNA matches it firmly. Clone size appears in some rows only: once, few, many, or a class for an expanded clone.

>TRBD1|TRBV12-3/TRBV12-4|TRBJ2-3|many
CASSRQGLSTDTQYF
TGTGCCAGCAGTCGACAGGGGCTTAGCACAGATACGCAGTATTTT
>-|TRBV3-1|TRBJ2-1|-
CASSHSALGDEQFF
TGTGCCAGCAGCCATAGCGCCCTCGGGGATGAGCAGTTCTTC
>TRBD2|TRBV11-2|TRBJ2-1|-
CASSSLAGEYNEQFF
TGTGCCAGCAGCTCACTAGCGGGGGAGTACAATGAGCAGTTCTTC
>-|TRBV7-2|TRBJ2-7|few
CASSRGRAYEQYF
TGTGCCAGCAGCCGGGGTAGGGCCTACGAGCAGTACTTC
>TRBD1|TRBV6-4|TRBJ1-2|-
CASRAGTGANYGYTF
TGTGCCAGCAGGGCCGGGACAGGGGCGAACTATGGCTACACCTTC
>-|TRBV5-1|TRBJ2-7|many
CASSRDYEQYF
TGCGCCAGCAGCCGCGACTACGAGCAGTACTTC
>TRBD2|TRBV4-1|TRBJ2-2|few
CASSQSSSGGELFF
TGCGCCAGCAGCCAATCTTCTAGCGGCGGGGAGCTGTTTTTT
>-|TRBV9|TRBJ2-7|-
CASSVGQGNLEQYF
TGTGCCAGCAGCGTAGGGCAGGGTAACCTCGAGCAGTACTTC
>-|TRBV5-1|TRBJ1-3|-
CASSRGGQQDTIYF
TGCGCCAGCAGCAGGGGGGGCCAGCAAGACACCATATATTTT
>-|TRBV6-2/TRBV6-3|TRBJ2-3|many
CASRDWSLDTQYF
TGTGCCAGCAGGGATTGGAGTTTGGATACGCAGTATTTT
>TRBD1|TRBV29-1|TRBJ1-1|few
CSVGRQGNTEAFF
TGCAGCGTTGGTAGACAGGGGAACACTGAAGCTTTCTTT
>-|TRBV20-1|TRBJ1-2|-
CSARGRLDGYTF
TGCAGTGCTAGGGGACGGCTGGATGGCTACACCTTC
>TRBD1|TRBV5-1|TRBJ2-6|-
CASSRDRAGANVLTF
TGCGCCAGCAGCCGTGACAGGGCTGGGGCCAACGTCCTGACTTTC
>-|TRBV5-1|TRBJ1-5|few
CASSFSPNQPQHF
TGCGCCAGCAGCTTTAGCCCGAATCAGCCCCAGCATTTT
>-|TRBV9|TRBJ1-5|-
CASSVGLGNQPQHF
TGTGCCAGCAGCGTGGGACTGGGGAATCAGCCCCAGCATTTT
>-|TRBV18|TRBJ2-2|-
CASSTLGGTGELFF
TGTGCCAGCTCGACATTAGGAGGGACCGGGGAGCTGTTTTTT
>-|TRBV6-2/TRBV6-3|TRBJ2-4|many
CASSDAGTIKNIQYF
TGTGCCAGCAGCGATGCCGGGACCATCAAAAACATTCAGTACTTC
>-|TRBV19|TRBJ2-2|medium-sized
CASSISVLTGELFF
TGTGCCAGTAGTATTAGCGTCTTGACCGGGGAGCTGTTTTTT
>-|TRBV14|TRBJ2-3|many
CASSQDWTGSQYF
TGTGCCAGCAGCCAAGATTGGACGGGATCGCAGTATTTT
>-|TRBV5-1|TRBJ2-5|medium-sized
CASSLQETQYF
TGCGCCAGCAGCTTACAAGAGACCCAGTACTTC
>-|TRBV12-3/TRBV12-4|TRBJ1-4|-
CASRSGRRNEKLFF
TGTGCCAGCAGATCCGGACGGCGTAATGAAAAACTGTTTTTT
>-|TRBV5-8|TRBJ2-7|many
CASSFQGNSYEQYF
TGTGCCAGCAGCTTTCAGGGGAATTCCTACGAGCAGTACTTC
>-|TRBV7-3|TRBJ2-3|few
CASGYSTDTQYF
TGTGCCAGCGGATATAGCACAGATACGCAGTATTTT
>-|TRBV6-5|TRBJ1-5|-
CASSSGRGNQPQHF
TGTGCCAGCAGTTCCGGGCGAGGCAATCAGCCCCAGCATTTT
>-|TRBV27|TRBJ1-1|-
CASSTAGAGNTEAFF
TGTGCCAGCAGTACCGCGGGGGCGGGCAACACTGAAGCTTTCTTT
>-|TRBV3-1|TRBJ2-1|few
CASSQDWVLRFF
TGTGCCAGCAGCCAAGACTGGGTTTTGCGGTTCTTC
>TRBD1|TRBV12-3/TRBV12-4|TRBJ2-7|-
CASSRGQLLYEQYF
TGTGCCAGCAGCAGGGGACAGCTCCTATACGAGCAGTACTTC
>TRBD1|TRBV18|TRBJ1-2|few
CASHREGALNYGYTF
TGTGCCAGCCACCGGGAGGGGGCCCTTAACTATGGCTACACCTTC
>TRBD2|TRBV12-3/TRBV12-4|TRBJ2-3|-
CATQAGVFTDTQYF
TGTGCCACCCAGGCGGGGGTTTTCACAGATACGCAGTATTTT
>-|TRBV6-2/TRBV6-3|TRBJ2-5|few
CASNPGIGFPQYF
TGTGCCAGCAACCCGGGCATCGGTTTCCCCCAGTACTTC
>TRBD1|TRBV20-1|TRBJ1-5|many
CSATDRGSSNQPQHF
TGCAGTGCCACGGACAGGGGGAGTAGCAATCAGCCCCAGCATTTT
>TRBD1|TRBV7-9|TRBJ2-7|-
CASSFRDSIVHEQYF
TGTGCCAGCAGCTTTAGGGACAGTATAGTCCACGAGCAGTACTTC
>-|TRBV2|TRBJ2-7|few
CASRRTLTYEQYF
TGTGCCAGCAGGCGGACCTTAACCTACGAGCAGTACTTC
>-|TRBV6-5|TRBJ2-1|-
CASSYGYRQFF
TGTGCCAGCAGTTACGGTTATCGGCAGTTCTTC
>TRBD1|TRBV7-6|TRBJ2-7|many
CASSRDRGYEQYF
TGTGCCAGCAGCCGGGACAGAGGCTACGAGCAGTACTTC
>-|TRBV21-1|TRBJ2-3|many
CASSIQGFGDTQYF
TGTGCCAGCAGCATCCAGGGGTTCGGGGATACGCAGTATTTT
>TRBD2|TRBV7-9|TRBJ2-5|-
CASSFAGGETQYF
TGTGCCAGCAGCTTCGCGGGGGGGGAGACCCAGTACTTC
>-|TRBV4-3|TRBJ1-6|-
CASSQEVDVFYSPLHF
TGCGCCAGCAGCCAAGAGGTGGATGTATTTTATTCACCCCTCCACTTT
>-|TRBV15|TRBJ1-6|few
CATSRDQGSYNSPLHF
TGTGCCACCAGCAGAGACCAGGGGTCCTATAATTCACCCCTCCACTTT
>TRBD1|TRBV9|TRBJ2-7|few
CASSTGQGSYEQYF
TGTGCCAGCAGCACAGGACAGGGATCCTACGAGCAGTACTTC
>-|TRBV5-1|TRBJ1-1|-
CASSRGIGNTEAFF
TGCGCCAGCAGTCGGGGTATAGGGAACACTGAAGCTTTCTTT
>TRBD1|TRBV6-2/TRBV6-3|TRBJ2-7|few
CASSRPGTGGYEQYF
TGTGCCAGCAGTCGACCCGGGACAGGGGGCTACGAGCAGTACTTC
>-|TRBV21-1|TRBJ1-1|-
CASVKTGRNTEAFF
TGTGCCAGCGTGAAAACAGGGCGGAACACTGAAGCTTTCTTT
>TRBD1|TRBV5-8|TRBJ2-1|many
CASSFRGLGYNEQFF
TGTGCCAGCAGCTTCAGGGGGCTAGGTTACAATGAGCAGTTCTTC
>TRBD1|TRBV7-3|TRBJ2-3|-
CASSLRHLPGQGTDTQYF
TGTGCCAGCAGCTTAAGGCACCTCCCGGGACAGGGAACAGATACGCAGTATTTT
>-|TRBV10-3|TRBJ1-6|-
CAISVGGSSYNSPLHF
TGTGCCATCAGTGTTGGGGGAAGCTCCTATAATTCACCCCTCCACTTT
>-|TRBV6-2/TRBV6-3|TRBJ2-5|-
CASSYYQGQYF
TGTGCCAGCAGTTACTACCAGGGCCAGTACTTC
>-|TRBV4-2|TRBJ1-2|many
CASSQGGGYTF
TGTGCCAGCAGCCAGGGAGGTGGCTACACCTTC
>TRBD1|TRBV3-1|TRBJ1-5|many
CASSQDTGANQPQHF
TGTGCCAGCAGCCAAGATACAGGGGCCAATCAGCCCCAGCATTTT
>-|TRBV25-1|TRBJ1-1|-
CASKMGLGTEAFF
TGTGCCAGCAAAATGGGGTTGGGGACTGAAGCTTTCTTT
>TRBD1|TRBV9|TRBJ1-6|few
CASSQGQGLSPLHF
TGTGCCAGCAGCCAGGGACAGGGGTTATCGCCCCTCCACTTT
>-|TRBV7-9|TRBJ2-3|few
CASSKPGALVDTQYF
TGTGCCAGCAGCAAACCAGGGGCCTTAGTGGATACGCAGTATTTT